This T cell receptor beta chain is drawn from a study of blood T cell repertoires in COVID-19. As for the study in general: From the United States, Italy and Spain came samples of acute and convalescent COVID-19. Sample material is recorded as cDNA or gDNA derived from T cells, B-cell-depleted T cells, or PBMCs.

Per the study methods: Reference gene primer amplification yielded estimated nucleated cell counts. The table came from immunoSEQ multiplex PCR; TCRdb's copy has only in-frame clones and leaves some out. V and J calls and clone size are copied from that table; D and trimming were computed from the DNA. The table records a few hundred thousand clones, about 91% of them present only once. V dropped 2 bases and J dropped 4 bases, with 8 bases sitting between them. The germline CDR1 and CDR2 sequences are SGHTA and FQGTGA. The CDR3 sequence is 13 residues long. The J gene is TRBJ1-1, the V gene TRBV7-3; D is undetermined. This TCR was recovered from a woman aged 25 to 39 who had recovered from COVID-19. The sequencing sample was made of peripheral blood. In nucleotides, the CDR3 is TGTGCCAGCAGCTTACTTCGGAGCACTGAAGCTTTCTTT. Protein product: CASSLLRSTEAFF.